The next 9 T cell receptor beta chains were all read from a single sample in a study of regulatory T cells in long-lasting Graves disease. The time point is: persistent/refractory GD, antithyroid drugs over 5 years with positive TRAb. Extracted RNA from PBMCs served as the source of the TCR library. Combining iRepertoire HTBI primers with Arm-PCR of CDR3 regions, the authors built TCR beta libraries. TCRdb analysed the multiplex PCR reads with MiXCR anew, one entry per CDR3 protein. This table has roughly 430,000 distinct CDR3 sequences, over 20% appearing once. The source material was peripheral blood mononuclear cells (PBMCs), sampled when the disease was refractory, from a patient treated with antithyroid drugs. The receptors here all came from a female donor with Graves disease.

On this clonotype itself: The CDR3 does not close with the conserved phenylalanine or tryptophan, likely indicating a read error. V usage is TRBV12-3 or TRBV12-4 and J usage is TRBJ2-2; the D gene is possibly TRBD1 (6 bases). The CDR3 loop spans 16 amino acids. V shed 4 bases and J shed 5 bases, with 17 bases lying between them. CDR3 bases: TGTGCCAGCAGTTCCCCCGGGGACACAGCTACCGGGGAGCTGTTTTAT. Amino acid sequence: CASSSPGDTATGELFY.

This clonotype was counted ten times or more. The genes are TRBV28 and TRBJ1-5; D is uncertain. The germline CDR1 and CDR2 sequences are MDHEN and SYDVKM. The V and J ends lost 6 bases and 6 bases respectively, with 9 bases between them. The CDR3 length is 12 residues. CDR3 in amino acids: CASSPGGQPQHF. CDR3 bases: TGTGCCAGCAGCCCGGGCGGTCAGCCCCAGCATTTT.

Here the CDR3 reads CARTLSGANVLTF. The CDR3, as DNA: TGTGCCAGAACCCTTTCTGGGGCCAACGTCCTGACTTTC. V gene TRBV28 combines with J gene TRBJ2-6, with D hard to call. The germline gives CDR1 MDHEN, CDR2 SYDVKM. The germline V and J ends were trimmed by 9 bases and 1 base, with 7 bases remaining between them. The CDR3 length is 13 residues.

This chain connects TRBV9 to TRBJ2-7; 10 nucleotides align to TRBD1. Germline assignment: CDR1 SGDLS and CDR2 YYNGEE. The CDR3 totals 14 residues. Trimming cost V 5 bases and J 5 bases; bases outside gene matches: 7. Written as DNA, the CDR3 is TGTGCCAGCAGTAACGACAGGGGGCTGAACGAGCAGTACTTC. Translated, it gives CASSNDRGLNEQYF.

The CDR3 DNA follows: TGTGCCAGTAGTATGCCCGGGAGGGCCCTCGGGGAGCTGTTTTTT. Its protein product is CASSMPGRALGELFF. V gene TRBV19 combines with J gene TRBJ2-2; 8 nucleotides align to TRBD2. Germline V gene lookup returns CDR1 LNHDA and CDR2 SQIVND (reference sequence). V shed 3 bases and J 7 bases; nucleotides not matched to a gene: 7. There are 15 residues in the CDR3.

This rearrangement joins TRBV29-1 to TRBJ2-3, with 7 positions matching TRBD2. Germline loops: CDR1 SQVTM, CDR2 ANQGSEA. The ends lost 6 bases at V and 0 bases at J; junction bases unmatched: 15. CDR3 size: 17 residues. Written as DNA, the CDR3 is TGCAGCGTGCTTACTAGCGACTTGCTCTCTAGCACAGATACGCAGTATTTT. It encodes CSVLTSDLLSSTDTQYF.

The V call is TRBV28, the J call TRBJ1-1; maybe TRBD1 (5 bases). CDR1 is MDHEN, CDR2 SYDVKM, per germline. Between the trimmed V and J ends, which lost 6 bases and 4 bases, there was a span of 15 bases. This CDR3 comprises 14 residues. DNA of the CDR3: TGTGCCAGCAGCTGGACACCGCGGGGCACTGAAGCTTTCTTT. Its translation is CASSWTPRGTEAFF.

This clonotype showed up many times. The V call is TRBV20-1, the J call TRBJ2-5; D is possibly TRBD2 (6 bases). V shed 3 bases and J shed 5 bases, with 16 bases lying between them. The CDR3 covers 14 residues. The germline gives CDR1 DFQATT, CDR2 SNEGSKA (reference sequence). CDR3 amino acids: CSASSGERGETQYF. The CDR3 region has the DNA TGCAGTGCTAGTTCGGGGGAACGCGGGGAGACCCAGTACTTC.

This clonotype was seen at least ten times. J is TRBJ1-1 and V is TRBV27; tentatively, D is TRBD1 (5 bases). The ends were cut back, 5 bases at V and 6 bases at J, with 10 bases in the middle. CDR1 is MNHEY and CDR2 is SMNVEV in the germline V gene (reference sequence). The CDR3 has 12 amino acids. CDR3 in DNA: TGTGCCAGCAGTCCGCCGGGGCCTGAAGCTTTCTTT. It yields the protein CASSPPGPEAFF.